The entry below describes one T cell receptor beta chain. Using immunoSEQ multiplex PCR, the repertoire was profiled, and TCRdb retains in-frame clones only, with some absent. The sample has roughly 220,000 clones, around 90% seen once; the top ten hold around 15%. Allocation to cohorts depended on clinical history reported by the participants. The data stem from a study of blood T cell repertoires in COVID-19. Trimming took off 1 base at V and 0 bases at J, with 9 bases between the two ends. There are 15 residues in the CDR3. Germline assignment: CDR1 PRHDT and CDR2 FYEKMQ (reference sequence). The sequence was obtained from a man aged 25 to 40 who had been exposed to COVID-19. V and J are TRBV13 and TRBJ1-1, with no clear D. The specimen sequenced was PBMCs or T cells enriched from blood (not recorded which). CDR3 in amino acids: CASSLATFMNTEAFF. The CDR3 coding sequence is TGTGCCAGCAGCTTAGCTACCTTCATGAACACTGAAGCTTTCTTT.